This T cell receptor (beta chain) was observed in a study of patients and donors after allogeneic stem cell transplantation. TCRdb used MiXCR to reprocess the RT-PCR reads, holding one entry per CDR3 protein. The profile shows roughly 21,000 distinct CDR3 sequences, less than 30% of them singletons. The germline V gene has CDR1 ENHRY and CDR2 SYGVKD. This CDR3 has 13 residues. V trimming: 7 bases; J trimming: 8 bases; junction bases outside the gene matches: 8. The sequenced sample consisted of blood, either unsorted or a sorted T cell fraction (not recorded which). The chain combines TRBV10-3 with TRBJ1-1; 9 bases are shared with TRBD1. The clonotype originates from a human donor who was either an allogeneic HSCT recipient or a stem cell or donor lymphocyte infusion donor (not recorded which). It is not recorded whose cells these are; they may come from a transplant donor. The CDR3 here is CAITPGQGTEAFF. CDR3 DNA sequence: TGTGCCATCACCCCGGGACAGGGTACGGAAGCTTTCTTT.